This T cell receptor beta chain was captured by sequencing in a study of cytomegalovirus exposure and HLA in healthy donors. The study's findings and limits: Presence/absence analyses supposed approximately even sequencing depth among donors. Analyzed later, association rates of TCRs varied across HLA loci, with DRB1 most and HLA-C fewest. Within an earlier analysis, most TCR beta V segments proved productive either about 90% or about 30% of the time. Some V segments could not be told apart, so they were left out, TRBV6-2 and TRBV6-3 among them.

For this clone: What it binds is unknown.

13 Jbeta primers and 60 Vbeta primers were used for the PCR. This table comes from immunoSEQ multiplex PCR, and its TCRdb copy is limited to in-frame clones, with some not included. The top ten hold roughly 3% of the sample, which has about 99,000 clones, approximately 70% seen once. The CDR3 has 14 residues. V dropped 5 bases and J dropped 0 bases, with 11 bases sitting between them. The germline V gene has CDR1 SEHNR and CDR2 FQNEAQ (reference sequence). Specimen: PBMCs. This clonotype was sampled from a woman in her fifties or sixties in good health and CMV-seronegative. The chain links TRBV7-9 to TRBJ2-7; maybe TRBD1 (5 bases). CDR3 nucleotide sequence: TGTGCCAGCAGCGAAGAGACAGTCTCCTACGAGCAGTACTTC. This gives the protein CASSEETVSYEQYF.